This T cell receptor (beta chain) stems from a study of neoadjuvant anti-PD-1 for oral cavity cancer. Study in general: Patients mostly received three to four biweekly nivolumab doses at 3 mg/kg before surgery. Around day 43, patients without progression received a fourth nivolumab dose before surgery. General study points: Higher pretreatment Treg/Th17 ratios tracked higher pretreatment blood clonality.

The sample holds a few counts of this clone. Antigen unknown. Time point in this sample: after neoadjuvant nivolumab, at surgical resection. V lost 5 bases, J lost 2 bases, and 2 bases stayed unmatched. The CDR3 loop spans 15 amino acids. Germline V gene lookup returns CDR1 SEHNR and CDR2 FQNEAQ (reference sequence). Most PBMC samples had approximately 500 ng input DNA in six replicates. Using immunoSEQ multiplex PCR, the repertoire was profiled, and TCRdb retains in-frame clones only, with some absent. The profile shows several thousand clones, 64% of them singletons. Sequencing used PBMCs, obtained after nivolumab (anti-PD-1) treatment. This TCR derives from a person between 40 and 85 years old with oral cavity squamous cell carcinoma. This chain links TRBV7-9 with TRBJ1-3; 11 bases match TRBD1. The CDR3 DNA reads TGTGCCAGCAGCCTGGGACAGGGGGCTGGAAACACCATATATTTT. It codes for CASSLGQGAGNTIYF. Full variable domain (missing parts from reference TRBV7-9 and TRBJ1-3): DTGVSQNPRHKITKRGQNVTFRCDPISEHNRLYWYRQTLGQGPEFLTYFQNEAQLEKSRLLSDRFSAERPKGSFSTLEIQRTEQGDSAMYLCASSLGQGAGNTIYFGEGSWLTVV.